The 20 T cell receptor beta chains below were found in one sample sequenced in a study of neurological immune-mediated disorders. TCRdb ran MiXCR on the 5' RACE reads and lists one entry per CDR3 protein. The sample holds 44,000 or so distinct CDR3 sequences, roughly 6.3% seen once. Sequencing was performed on CD4+ T cells from blood. These receptors originate from a woman aged 40 to 50 in good health.

This clonotype came up many times. V usage is TRBV5-1 and J usage is TRBJ2-3, with 9 positions matching TRBD2. The trim removed 1 base at V and 4 bases at J, leaving 4 bases unmatched. The germline V gene has CDR1 SGHRS and CDR2 YFSETQ. The CDR3 has 15 amino acids. The chain's CDR3 is CASSLLAGAADTQYF. As DNA, the CDR3 is TGCGCCAGCAGCTTGTTAGCGGGAGCTGCAGATACGCAGTATTTT.

This clonotype came up many times. This chain connects TRBV2 to TRBJ2-3, with 8 bases identical to TRBD2. In germline, CDR1 is SNHLY, CDR2 FYNNEI. V dropped 5 bases and J dropped 3; count of bases not matched to a gene: 4. CDR3 length equals 14 residues. DNA of the CDR3: TGTGCCAGCAGTACTAGCGGAGGGACAGATACGCAGTATTTT. This translates into CASSTSGGTDTQYF.

Ten or more counts support this clonotype. The chain employs TRBV4-1 and TRBJ2-7, with 13 bases fitting TRBD2. Trimming removed 0 bases from V and 9 bases from J; junction bases left unmatched: 8. CDR3 length: 16 amino acids. The V gene's germline CDR1 is MGHRA and CDR2 YSYEKL. CDR3 DNA: TGCGCCAGCAGCCAAGAGCCGGGACTAGCGGGATCGTTGCAGTACTTC. It translates to CASSQEPGLAGSLQYF.

This clonotype was counted many times. V is TRBV14 and J is TRBJ2-4, with D perhaps TRBD2 (5 bases). V was trimmed by 4 bases and J by 0 bases, leaving 13 bases between them. The CDR3 sequence is 16 residues long. CDR1 and CDR2 (germline): SGHDN, FVKESK. The CDR3 nucleotides read TGTGCCAGCAGCCTCCGACTAAAACAAGCCAAAAACATTCAGTACTTC. Translated, it gives CASSLRLKQAKNIQYF.

Ten or more counts support this clonotype. The chain uses TRBV7-8 and TRBJ2-5; 9 bases are a match to TRBD1. Unmatched junction bases numbered 5, after V lost 1 base and J lost 2 bases. The CDR3 runs 16 residues. Germline loops: CDR1 SGHVS, CDR2 FQNEAQ. CDR3 DNA sequence: TGTGCCAGCAGCTTAGTTGGGACAGGGAGTCAAGAGACCCAGTACTTC. Translation gives CASSLVGTGSQETQYF. Together with reference TRBV7-8 and TRBJ2-5, the CDR3 gives the full variable domain: GAGVSQSPRYKVAKRGQDVALRCDPISGHVSLFWYQQALGQGPEFLTYFQNEAQLDKSGLPSDRFFAERPEGSVSTLKIQRTQQEDSAVYLCASSLVGTGSQETQYFGPGTRLLVL.

This clonotype was detected ten times or more. The chain joins TRBV12-3 or TRBV12-4 to TRBJ2-7, with TRBD1 matching over 9 bases. Unmatched junction bases numbered 5, after V lost 5 bases and J lost 3 bases. The length of the CDR3 is 14 residues. In DNA form, the CDR3 reads TGTGCCAGCAGTAACGACAGGGGGAACTACGAGCAGTACTTC. Encoded protein: CASSNDRGNYEQYF.

This clonotype qualifies as medium-sized. The chain has TRBV29-1 and TRBJ2-3; D remains ambiguous. The CDR3 extends over 13 amino acids. In germline, CDR1 is SQVTM, CDR2 ANQGSEA. Trimming left V 4 bases short and J 2 bases short, with 10 bases between. CDR3 nucleotide sequence: TGCAGCGTTGCAGAACAACTCACAGATACGCAGTATTTT. Protein product: CSVAEQLTDTQYF.

This clonotype has a count of ten or more. The rearrangement links TRBV5-1 to TRBJ1-1; tentative D call: TRBD1 (5 bases). CDR1 SGHRS and CDR2 YFSETQ come from the germline V gene. V lost 4 bases and J lost 2, with 9 bases in between. The CDR3 consists of 13 residues. The DNA for the CDR3 is TGCGCCAGCAGCATGGACATAAACACTGAAGCTTTCTTT. As protein: CASSMDINTEAFF. Supplemented by reference TRBV5-1 and TRBJ1-1, the full variable domain reads KAGVTQTPRYLIKTRGQQVTLSCSPISGHRSVSWYQQTPGQGLQFLFEYFSETQRNKGNFPGRFSGRQFSNSRSEMNVSTLELGDSALYLCASSMDINTEAFFGQGTRLTVV.

This clonotype has ten or more counts. This rearrangement joins TRBV7-9 to TRBJ2-1, with D perhaps TRBD2 (5 bases). Trimming left V 6 bases short and J 9 bases short, with 15 bases between. CDR1 and CDR2 from the germline V gene are SEHNR and FQNEAQ (reference sequence). The CDR3 totals 13 residues. Here the CDR3 DNA reads TGTGCCAGCAGTCCTAGAGCTGAGGGTGAGCAGTTCTTC. Protein: CASSPRAEGEQFF.

This clonotype was picked up many times. This chain joins TRBV5-6 and TRBJ1-1; D might be TRBD1 (5 bases). V was shortened by 0 bases and J by 4 bases, with 10 bases between the two germline ends. The CDR3 is 14 residues long. Germline values: CDR1 SGHDT, CDR2 YYEEEE. The CDR3 region is CASSLVRQGTEAFF. In nucleotides, the CDR3 is TGTGCCAGCAGCTTGGTCCGGCAGGGCACTGAAGCTTTCTTT.

The table lists this clonotype with many counts. The rearrangement joins TRBV2 to TRBJ1-2; D unclear. The V end lost 6 bases, the J end lost 2 bases, and 10 bases lay between the germline ends. Germline V gene data show CDR1 as SNHLY and CDR2 as FYNNEI. This CDR3 has 13 residues. CDR3 sequence reads: CASSLKLNYGYTF. The CDR3 nucleotides are TGTGCCAGCAGCCTAAAACTCAACTATGGCTACACCTTC.

J is TRBJ2-6 and V is TRBV11-2, with D perhaps TRBD1 or TRBD2 (5 bases each). CDR1 and CDR2 from the germline V gene are SGHAT and FQNNGV. This CDR3 region has 20 residues. V lost 3 bases and J 0 bases, leaving 21 bases between the germline ends. The CDR3 sequence: CASSFKNEGTTTSGANVLTF. CDR3 in DNA: TGTGCCAGCAGCTTCAAAAATGAGGGGACCACCACCTCTGGGGCCAACGTCCTGACTTTC. Full variable domain (rest looked up from reference TRBV11-2 and TRBJ2-6): EAGVAQSPRYKIIEKRQSVAFWCNPISGHATLYWYQQILGQGPKLLIQFQNNGVVDDSQLPKDRFSAERLKGVDSTLKIQPAKLEDSAVYLCASSFKNEGTTTSGANVLTFGAGSRLTVL.

This clonotype was picked up many times. The chain joins TRBV18 to TRBJ1-1, with D perhaps matching TRBD1 (5 bases). Germline loops: CDR1 KGHSH, CDR2 LQKENI. This CDR3 region has 15 residues. V shed 3 bases and J shed 3 bases, with 14 bases lying between them. CDR3: CASSPLGTPDTEAFF. The CDR3 DNA follows: TGTGCCAGCTCACCGCTGGGGACGCCAGACACTGAAGCTTTCTTT.

The table lists this clonotype with many counts. J is TRBJ1-1 and V is TRBV5-1; D not resolved. In germline, CDR1 is SGHRS, CDR2 YFSETQ. The CDR3 spans 16 residues. V was shortened by 4 bases and J by 0 bases, with 16 bases between the two germline ends. The chain's CDR3 is CASSLEPVIMNTEAFF. For the CDR3, the DNA is TGCGCCAGCAGCCTTGAACCAGTCATCATGAACACTGAAGCTTTCTTT.

This clonotype was detected many times. The V gene is TRBV28, the J gene TRBJ1-4, with a weak D call TRBD1 (5 bases). V was trimmed by 4 bases and J by 7 bases, leaving 13 bases between them. The CDR3 totals 14 residues. CDR1 and CDR2 (germline): MDHEN, SYDVKM. The CDR3 DNA reads as TGTGCCAGCAGTTCGACAGCCGAGGGTGAAAAACTGTTTTTT. It is translated as CASSSTAEGEKLFF.

This clonotype was seen many times. The chain combines TRBV6-6 with TRBJ1-5, with no clear D. This CDR3 spans 15 amino acids. The germline gives CDR1 MNHNY, CDR2 SVGAGI (reference sequence). V lost 7 bases and J lost 6, with 19 bases in between. The CDR3 sequence: CASTPGSRGSQPQHF. DNA of the CDR3: TGTGCCAGCACTCCGGGGAGCCGTGGCAGTCAGCCCCAGCATTTT.

This clonotype has at least ten counts. The chain is built from TRBV4-1 and TRBJ2-2, with D tentatively TRBD2 (6 bases). Germline V gene lookup returns CDR1 MGHRA and CDR2 YSYEKL. The CDR3 is 17 residues long. Deletions cut 1 base from V and 5 bases from J, with 17 bases between. DNA for the CDR3: TGCGCCAGCAGCCAAGCCCTGCTAGCCGGGGGAACCGGGGAGCTGTTTTTT. Amino acid sequence: CASSQALLAGGTGELFF.

The table lists this clonotype with many counts. The chain recombines TRBV29-1 with TRBJ1-1, with unresolved D. Germline V gives CDR1 SQVTM, CDR2 ANQGSEA. This CDR3 has 13 amino acids. Deletions cut 7 bases from V and 1 base from J, with 13 bases between. As DNA, the CDR3 is TGCAGCGGTGCACAGCTATCGAACACTGAAGCTTTCTTT. Translation gives CSGAQLSNTEAFF.

This clonotype was seen ten or more times. The chain combines TRBV28 with TRBJ2-7; D may be TRBD1 (6 bases). Germline lookup yields CDR1 MDHEN and CDR2 SYDVKM. V gave up 5 bases and J gave up 2 bases, with 10 bases separating them. There are 13 residues in the CDR3. CDR3 nucleotide sequence: TGTGCCAGCAGTCCTACAGGGACCTACGAGCAGTACTTC. It is translated as CASSPTGTYEQYF.

This clonotype has at least ten counts. The J gene is TRBJ2-7, the V gene TRBV2; the match to TRBD1 covers 7 bases. The CDR3 has 17 amino acids. The ends lost 5 bases at V and 3 bases at J; junction bases unmatched: 16. Germline V CDR1 and CDR2: SNHLY, FYNNEI. The CDR3 DNA sequence: TGTGCCAGCAGTTTCAATAACAGGGGCAAGACTGACTACGAGCAGTACTTC. It encodes CASSFNNRGKTDYEQYF.